What follows describes a single T cell receptor beta chain. Germline V CDR1 and CDR2: SEHNR, FQNEAQ (reference sequence). V was cut by 5 bases and J by 3 bases, with 10 bases left in between. The CDR3 loop spans 13 amino acids. The entry originates in a study of blood T cell repertoires in COVID-19. At the level of the study: T cells, B-cell-depleted T cells, or PBMCs supplied cDNA or gDNA.

The assay was immunoSEQ multiplex PCR, and TCRdb's table has in-frame clones only and misses some. The table records about 210,000 clones, 85% of them present only once. Sample: peripheral blood. This chain links TRBV7-9 with TRBJ1-2, with D perhaps matching TRBD1 (5 bases). The TCR comes from a man aged 55 to 70 with COVID-19, enrolled during active disease. The CDR3: CASSDQGYYGYTF. As DNA, the CDR3 is TGTGCCAGCAGCGATCAGGGTTACTATGGCTACACCTTC.